This paragraph reports one T cell receptor beta chain. Its specificity is unknown. Expressed TCRB transcripts were sequenced because the isolated RNA had all been reverse transcribed beforehand. Here immunoSEQ multiplex PCR was the method, and the copy in TCRdb shows in-frame clones only, minus some. Seen here are hundreds of thousands of clones, roughly an eighth observed once, and the top ten hold more than 0.015%. The entry originates in a study of beta chain features in type 1 diabetes. Study-wide points: Among all four CD4+ subsets, Type 1 diabetes patients had TCRB CDR3s that were moderately but significantly shorter.

This CDR3 is built from 14 residues. Germline-derived CDR1 and CDR2 are LNHDA and SQIVND (reference sequence). The trim removed 10 bases at V and 5 bases at J, leaving 11 bases unmatched. The sequence was collected from a man aged 25-40 years with type 1 diabetes. The J gene is TRBJ2-7, the V gene TRBV19; TRBD1 aligns across 10 bases. Sequenced input: naive CD4+ T cells from blood. The DNA of the CDR3 is TGTGCCACCACGCCGGACAGGGGGGCGGACGAGCAGTACTTC. It is translated as CATTPDRGADEQYF.